Below are 6 T cell receptor beta chains sequenced from a single sample in a study of blood T cell repertoires in COVID-19 (dated by TCRdb to about 2020). Receptor libraries were prepared by the immunoSEQ multiplex PCR assay. TCRdb provides this immuneACCESS table in a form limited to in-frame rearrangements. Some clones are lacking; in checked studies, under half of them reflect an unresolved V gene, and why the rest are absent is not known. This sample is represented by around 130,000 clones; 75% to 90% of them were singletons. The ten largest account for about 2.5% of the sample. Specimen: PBMCs or T cells enriched from blood (not recorded which). Receptors were obtained from a woman between 45 and 65 years old who had recovered from COVID-19.

This chain links TRBV19 with TRBJ1-2, with 9 nucleotides matching TRBD1. The germline CDR1 and CDR2 sequences are LNHDA and SQIVND (reference sequence). Trimming took 4 bases from V and 8 from J; bases not matched to a gene: 5. The CDR3 is 13 residues long. The CDR3 protein is CASSTGQGRGYTF. The CDR3 bases are TGTGCCAGTAGTACTGGACAGGGGAGAGGCTACACCTTC.

The chain links TRBV6-1 to TRBJ1-2, with 8 bases lining up with TRBD1. Germline V gene data show CDR1 as MNHNS and CDR2 as SASEGT. V shed 2 bases, J shed 9 bases, and the junction held 11 bases outside the gene matches. CDR3 size: 15 residues. The CDR3 spells CASSELGDRSLSYTF. The CDR3 DNA sequence: TGTGCCAGCAGTGAATTGGGGGACAGGAGCTTGAGCTACACCTTC.

This clone was counted a single time. The V call is TRBV6-5, the J call TRBJ1-2; possibly TRBD1 for D (5 bases). CDR1 and CDR2 from the germline V gene are MNHEY and SVGAGI. Trimming removed 0 bases at V and 2 bases at J, with 10 bases between. This CDR3 is 15 amino acids long. CDR3 coding DNA: TGTGCCAGCAGTTACTCGGGGAGGGGCAACTATGGCTACACCTTC. This encodes CASSYSGRGNYGYTF.

Comments on this clone: Other nucleotide sequences in the sample specify the same CDR3. In DNA, the CDR3 is TGTGCCAGCAGCGTAGAGGGACTTTCCTACAATGAGCAGTTCTTC. It codes for CASSVEGLSYNEQFF. The rearrangement links TRBV9 to TRBJ2-1; tentatively, D is TRBD2 (6 bases). This CDR3 has 15 residues. Looked up from germline, CDR1 is SGDLS and CDR2 is YYNGEE. The ends were cut back, 0 bases at V and 1 base at J, with 8 bases in the middle.

This chain uses TRBV19 with TRBJ2-7, with 9 bases lining up with TRBD2. J was trimmed by 6 bases and V by 5 bases; bases with no gene match: 14. The germline V gene encodes CDR1 LNHDA and CDR2 SQIVND (reference sequence). CDR3 length equals 16 residues. The CDR3 protein is CASSPGEASGDREQYF. The DNA for the CDR3 is TGTGCCAGTAGTCCGGGGGAAGCTAGCGGGGATCGCGAGCAGTACTTC.

A few counts support this clone. The V call is TRBV3-1 (or the pseudogene TRBV3-2), the J call TRBJ1-4; perhaps TRBD1 as D (6 bases). Germline V gene data show CDR1 as LGHDT and CDR2 as YNNKEL (reference sequence). The CDR3 loop spans 16 amino acids. Trimming shortened V by 2 bases and J by 4 bases, and 14 bases separated the two germline ends. CDR3 sequence reads: CASSQKPGQYNEKLFF. CDR3 DNA sequence: TGTGCCAGCAGCCAAAAACCGGGACAATATAATGAAAAACTGTTTTTT.